This TCR beta chain was profiled in a study of T cell repertoires in cytomegalovirus infection. Study background: A matching HLA type, together with CMV infection, was signaled by public TCR beta signatures.

The CDR3 loop spans 14 amino acids. Trimming took 4 bases from V and 1 from J, leaving 11 bases between them. Per the germline V gene, CDR1 is SGHNT and CDR2 is YYREEE (reference sequence). Study observations and caveats: Identification of carriers of CMV plus the relevant HLA was achieved through cumulative public TCR beta family frequency. HLA-C-restricted CMV clonotypes gave the most frequent clonotype in two of eight donors.

In the case of this clonotype: Its specificity is unknown.

TCRdb analysed the reads with MiXCR anew, one entry per CDR3 protein. The data contain 450,000 to 600,000 distinct CDR3 sequences, over 9% of them singletons. V is TRBV5-4 and J is TRBJ1-1, with D possibly matching TRBD1 (5 bases). Source material: PBMCs. The clonotype was recovered from a human donor in good health (CMV status not recorded). Some clones in this sample may be carry-over from other donors' samples. The chain's CDR3 is CASSATQGNTEAFF. Written as DNA, the CDR3 is TGTGCCAGCAGCGCAACGCAGGGGAACACTGAAGCTTTCTTT. The full variable domain, with the rest looked up from reference TRBV5-4 and TRBJ1-1, is ETGVTQSPTHLIKTRGQQVTLRCSSQSGHNTVSWYQQALGQGPQFIFQYYREEENGRGNFPPRFSGLQFPNYSSELNVNALELDDSALYLCASSATQGNTEAFFGQGTRLTVV.